This T cell receptor beta chain was observed in a study of molecular identifiers for immune sequencing clone quantification. MiXCR, run by TCRdb on the PCR reads, gives a single entry per CDR3 protein. The sample includes around 480,000 distinct CDR3 sequences, about 21% seen only once; the top ten take 0.7% to 1%. The CDR3 length is 13 residues. Between the trimmed V and J ends, which lost 8 bases and 1 base, there was a span of 11 bases. Germline V CDR1 and CDR2: SEHNR, FQNEAQ (reference sequence). Libraries used about 18,000 to 1,100,000 sorted naive CD8 T cells and 10%, 30% or 50% RNA input. The TCR was taken from a human donor in good health. Some libraries in this study had Jurkat cell RNA spiked in. Input material: naive CD8+ T cells from blood, with Jurkat cell RNA spiked in. This sample's subset: FACS-sorted CD8+CD4-CCR7+CD45RA+ naive T cells. The V call is TRBV7-9, the J call TRBJ1-1; D is unresolved. The CDR3 spells CASGPFSNTEAFF. The CDR3 DNA is TGTGCCAGCGGCCCTTTTTCGAACACTGAAGCTTTCTTT.